The T cell receptor (beta chain) described here comes from a study of T cell responses to AZD1222 COVID-19 vaccine. Study-wide results and limits: Nearly half of unique spike-specific TCRs reportedly avoided B.1.351 and B.1.1.7 mutated regions. Spike regions recognized by vaccine-associated CD4 TCRs spanned the protein, led by 160-218 and 743-854. Most donors were white British, females outnumbered males, and clonal diversity was possibly underestimated.

Germline CDR1 PRHDT, CDR2 FYEKMQ (reference sequence). Between the trimmed V and J ends, which lost 0 bases and 4 bases, there was a span of 8 bases. The CDR3 sequence is 14 residues long. Concerning this clone: What it binds is not known.

Some clones are missing from TCRdb's copy, which holds only in-frame ones; the method was immunoSEQ multiplex PCR. The sample lists 25,000 to 30,000 clones, 93% occurring once. The sequence came from an adult in good health. The input for sequencing was peripheral blood, taken on day 0 of AZD1222 vaccination. V usage is TRBV13 and J usage is TRBJ2-3, with D perhaps TRBD2 (5 bases). CDR3 loop: CASSLGRGSDTQYF. The CDR3 region has the DNA TGTGCCAGCAGCTTAGGCAGAGGGTCAGATACGCAGTATTTT.